One and the same sample provided the 27 T cell receptor beta chains below, sequenced in a study of T-cell memory formation after mild COVID-19. TCRdb re-called the 5' RACE reads with MiXCR, one entry per CDR3 protein. This sample has about 350,000 distinct CDR3 sequences, with roughly 13% found just once. Specimen: PBMCs or a T cell subset sorted from them (not recorded which). Every receptor here comes from a man aged 18 to 29 who had mild COVID-19 (a few samples of this study predate the infection). Cell type and time point are not known.

V and J are TRBV7-8 and TRBJ2-3; D possibly matches TRBD1 or TRBD2 (5 bases each). Germline CDR1 SGHVS, CDR2 FQNEAQ. This CDR3 region has 15 residues. The V gene lost 5 bases and the J gene lost 2 bases, with 14 bases spanning the gap. Here the CDR3 DNA reads TGTGCCAGCAGCCCCAAAGGGGACCTCACAGATACGCAGTATTTT. It translates to CASSPKGDLTDTQYF.

This clonotype was counted many times. V and J are TRBV7-3 and TRBJ1-4, with a tentative D call TRBD1 (5 bases). CDR3 length equals 16 residues. Germline loops: CDR1 SGHTA, CDR2 FQGTGA. V dropped 1 base and J dropped 6 bases, with 15 bases sitting between them. The CDR3 here is CASSLRGDLAHEKLFF. As DNA, the CDR3 is TGTGCCAGCAGCTTAAGGGGGGATCTCGCTCATGAAAAACTGTTTTTT.

This clonotype was picked up a small number of times. This chain connects TRBV28 to TRBJ1-5; 10 bases are a match to TRBD1. This CDR3 has 15 residues. Germline loops: CDR1 MDHEN, CDR2 SYDVKM. After removal of 6 bases from V and 6 bases from J, the junction contained 8 bases not matched to a gene. In DNA, the CDR3 is TGTGCCAGCAGCTACAGACAGGGGGCGGTTCAGCCCCAGCATTTT. It encodes CASSYRQGAVQPQHF.

The chain recombines TRBV20-1 with TRBJ1-2, with D maybe TRBD1 (5 bases). From germline, CDR1 is DFQATT and CDR2 SNEGSKA (reference sequence). This CDR3 comprises 14 residues. Trimming stripped 3 bases from V and 3 bases from J, with 14 bases between. As DNA, the CDR3 is TGCAGTGCTAGGACAGCCACTACCCACTATGGCTACACCTTC. It codes for CSARTATTHYGYTF.

This rearrangement joins TRBV7-9 to TRBJ1-5; TRBD1 agrees at 9 bases. Germline-derived CDR1 and CDR2 are SEHNR and FQNEAQ (reference sequence). After removal of 6 bases from V and 5 bases from J, the junction contained 11 bases not matched to a gene. The CDR3 has 16 residues. Written as DNA, the CDR3 is TGTGCCAGCAGTCCCGCAGGACAGGGGATCTATCAGCCCCAGCATTTT. Translating gives CASSPAGQGIYQPQHF. The full variable domain, with the rest looked up from reference TRBV7-9 and TRBJ1-5, is DTGVSQNPRHKITKRGQNVTFRCDPISEHNRLYWYRQTLGQGPEFLTYFQNEAQLEKSRLLSDRFSAERPKGSFSTLEIQRTEQGDSAMYLCASSPAGQGIYQPQHFGDGTRLSIL.

This clonotype was found a few times. CDR3 residues: CASSPRDRLRYTF. The CDR3 DNA reads as TGTGCCAGCAGCCCCCGGGACAGATTACGCTACACCTTC. The genes are TRBV11-2 and TRBJ1-2, with 7 bases that match TRBD1. Germline V CDR1 and CDR2: SGHAT, FQNNGV. The CDR3 loop spans 13 amino acids. Trimming cost V 5 bases and J 9 bases; bases outside gene matches: 9.

This chain's CDR3 is CASSSRAPGTREQYF. The CDR3 DNA reads as TGTGCCAGCAGTTCACGAGCCCCCGGGACTCGGGAGCAGTACTTC. The chain joins TRBV6-2 or TRBV6-3 to TRBJ2-7, with D possibly being TRBD2 (6 bases). The CDR3 extends over 15 amino acids. Per germline, CDR1 MNHEY and CDR2 SVGEGT. With 4 bases removed from V and 7 bases from J, the gap between germline ends came to 20 bases.

This clonotype was picked up many times. The V call is TRBV7-2, the J call TRBJ2-7; D perhaps matches TRBD1 (5 bases). Trimming took off 0 bases at V and 5 bases at J, with 11 bases between the two ends. This CDR3 has 14 residues. The germline gives CDR1 SGHTA, CDR2 FQGNSA. The DNA for the CDR3 is TGTGCCAGCAGCTTAGCGGCCAGGGTCCACGAGCAGTACTTC. Translating gives CASSLAARVHEQYF.

The chain is built from TRBV4-2 and TRBJ2-3, with D possibly TRBD2 on 5 matching bases. The CDR3 length is 16 residues. Between the trimmed V and J ends, which lost 0 bases and 6 bases, there was a span of 16 bases. CDR1 and CDR2 (germline): LGHNA, YNFKEQ. The CDR3 is CASSQERLQSGDTQYF. CDR3 bases: TGTGCCAGCAGCCAAGAGAGACTCCAATCGGGGGATACGCAGTATTTT.

This clonotype was seen at least ten times. The chain links TRBV5-1 to TRBJ1-6; D gene uncertain. The CDR3 covers 14 residues. V was cut by 0 bases and J by 8 bases, with 9 bases left in between. Looked up from germline, CDR1 is SGHRS and CDR2 is YFSETQ. Here the CDR3 DNA reads TGCGCCAGCAGCTTGGCCGGGTTGGATTCACCCCTCCACTTT. Protein: CASSLAGLDSPLHF.

In this sample, this clonotype turned up a few times. The chain couples TRBV7-3 to TRBJ2-7, with 9 bases aligning to TRBD2. CDR1 is SGHTA and CDR2 is FQGTGA in the germline V gene. Unmatched junction bases numbered 2, after V lost 5 bases and J lost 0 bases. This CDR3 comprises 14 residues. CDR3 sequence (DNA): TGTGCCAGCAGCCCTAGCGGGGCCTCCTACGAGCAGTACTTC. Its translation: CASSPSGASYEQYF.

This clonotype was recorded only once. The chain joins TRBV10-3 to TRBJ2-3; 7 bases match TRBD2. Losses at the gene ends were 8 bases for V and 1 base for J; bases not matched to a gene: 3. Germline loops: CDR1 ENHRY, CDR2 SYGVKD. The CDR3 covers 13 residues. The CDR3: CAIYAGGTDTQYF. The DNA of the CDR3 is TGTGCCATCTATGCGGGGGGCACAGATACGCAGTATTTT.

This clonotype was seen a few times. The genes are TRBV4-2 and TRBJ2-7, with a tentative D call TRBD2 (6 bases). The CDR3 totals 15 residues. Trimming took off 8 bases at V and 6 bases at J, with 23 bases between the two ends. Per the germline V gene, CDR1 is LGHNA and CDR2 is YNFKEQ. The DNA of the CDR3 is TGTGCCAGCGGGACTTTTCCAGGGAGGTCGGGCGAGCAGTACTTC. It specifies CASGTFPGRSGEQYF.

This clonotype has just a few counts. The rearrangement uses TRBV6-5 and TRBJ2-5, with D perhaps TRBD1 (6 bases). CDR1 is MNHEY and CDR2 is SVGAGI in the germline V gene. The CDR3 is 14 amino acids. Trimming stripped 2 bases from V and 2 bases from J, with 9 bases between. DNA of the CDR3: TGTGCCAGCAGTTACCGGGACATGCAAGAGACCCAGTACTTC. Its protein is CASSYRDMQETQYF.

The chain combines TRBV6-2 or TRBV6-3 with TRBJ2-7, with TRBD2 matching over 14 bases. The CDR3 runs 15 residues. V trimming: 6 bases; J trimming: 2 bases; junction bases outside the gene matches: 3. Germline values: CDR1 MNHEY, CDR2 SVGEGT. The CDR3 here is CASRRLAGGTYEQYV. CDR3 DNA sequence: TGTGCCAGCAGGCGACTAGCGGGGGGGACCTACGAGCAGTACGTC.

This clonotype turned up a few times. V is TRBV12-3 or TRBV12-4 and J is TRBJ2-7, with 7 nucleotides matching TRBD2. After removal of 0 bases from V and 4 bases from J, the junction contained 6 bases not matched to a gene. This CDR3 region has 15 residues. The CDR3 region has the DNA TGTGCCAGCAGTTTAGCGCCGGGACTACAGTACGAGCAGTACGTC. Translated: CASSLAPGLQYEQYV.

This clonotype was counted ten times or more. The genes are TRBV5-1 and TRBJ2-3, with D unclear. Germline-derived CDR1 and CDR2 are SGHRS and YFSETQ. V dropped 0 bases and J dropped 2 bases, with 10 bases sitting between them. This CDR3 has 15 residues. For the CDR3, the DNA is TGCGCCAGCAGCTTGGAATCCAGGCCCACAGATACGCAGTATTTT. This translates into CASSLESRPTDTQYF.

This clonotype has only a few counts. The V gene is TRBV7-3, the J gene TRBJ2-3; 7 nucleotides match TRBD2. Germline V gives CDR1 SGHTA, CDR2 FQGTGA. The V and J ends lost 5 bases and 5 bases, in that order; junction bases with no gene match: 16. The CDR3 has 17 residues. The CDR3 region is CASSQPSSGPAGDTQYF. CDR3 bases: TGTGCCAGCAGCCAACCCTCTAGCGGCCCTGCTGGAGATACGCAGTATTTT. The full variable domain, completed using reference TRBV7-3 and TRBJ2-3, is GAGVSQTPSNKVTEKGKYVELRCDPISGHTALYWYRQSLGQGPEFLIYFQGTGAADDSGLPNDRFFAVRPEGSVSTLKIQRTERGDSAVYLCASSQPSSGPAGDTQYFGPGTRLTVL.

J is TRBJ2-3 and V is TRBV5-6; D is unresolved. This CDR3 has 17 residues. Germline V gives CDR1 SGHDT, CDR2 YYEEEE. The ends were cut back, 1 base at V and 0 bases at J, with 15 bases in the middle. In DNA, the CDR3 is TGTGCCAGCAGCTTGAGTTGGGCGACTTCAAGCACAGATACGCAGTATTTT. It is translated as CASSLSWATSSTDTQYF. Full variable domain (remainder filled in from reference TRBV5-6 and TRBJ2-3): DAGVTQSPTHLIKTRGQQVTLRCSPKSGHDTVSWYQQALGQGPQFIFQYYEEEERQRGNFPDRFSGHQFPNYSSELNVNALLLGDSALYLCASSLSWATSSTDTQYFGPGTRLTVL.

This clonotype was recorded a few times. V gene TRBV7-2 combines with J gene TRBJ2-2; 11 bases are shared with TRBD1. This CDR3 region has 16 residues. Germline V gene sequence: CDR1 SGHTA, CDR2 FQGNSA. With 5 bases clipped from V and 4 bases from J, the junction kept 6 bases outside the gene matches. The CDR3 bases are TGTGCCAGCAGCCCCCGGACAGGGGGCCCCACCGGGGAGCTGTTTTTT. It is translated as CASSPRTGGPTGELFF.

There are a few counts of this clonotype. The chain links TRBV9 to TRBJ1-1, with 9 bases matching TRBD1. Germline V lookup: CDR1 SGDLS, CDR2 YYNGEE. With 0 bases clipped from V and 5 bases from J, the junction kept 5 bases outside the gene matches. This CDR3 contains 15 residues. The CDR3: CASSVGDRVGTEAFF. The CDR3 DNA is TGTGCCAGCAGCGTAGGGGACAGGGTTGGAACTGAAGCTTTCTTT.

This clonotype was counted many times. The rearrangement uses TRBV7-6 and TRBJ2-3; no definite D call. V was shortened by 5 bases and J by 7 bases, with 22 bases between the two germline ends. Germline V gene data show CDR1 as SGHVS and CDR2 as FNYEAQ. CDR3 length: 16 residues. The CDR3 DNA is TGTGCCAGCAGCCCAAACCCTTCTCACGACGGGTATACGCAGTATTTT. As protein: CASSPNPSHDGYTQYF.

This clonotype came up a few times. V usage is TRBV7-2 and J usage is TRBJ2-5; TRBD1 matches at 11 bases. CDR1 is SGHTA, CDR2 FQGNSA, per germline. CDR3 size: 17 residues. With V trimmed by 4 bases and J by 4 bases, 11 bases remained unmatched. This CDR3 reads CASSSLGGQGARETQYF. CDR3 nucleotides: TGTGCCAGCAGCTCCCTGGGAGGACAGGGGGCGCGAGAGACCCAGTACTTC.

This chain uses TRBV28 with TRBJ2-3, with no clear D. This CDR3 spans 13 amino acids. V was cut by 3 bases and J by 8 bases, with 12 bases left in between. Germline lookup yields CDR1 MDHEN and CDR2 SYDVKM. CDR3 nucleotide sequence: TGTGCCAGCAGTTTTACCCCAGGCGGTACGCAGTATTTT. It yields the protein CASSFTPGGTQYF.

V and J are TRBV4-3 and TRBJ1-2; D remains unclear. The CDR3 spans 16 residues. CDR1 is LGHNA, CDR2 YSLEER, per germline. Trimming removed 0 bases at V and 3 bases at J, with 14 bases between. CDR3 residues: CASSQDPEGPDYGYTF. CDR3 coding DNA: TGCGCCAGCAGCCAAGATCCGGAGGGCCCGGACTATGGCTACACCTTC.

The V gene is TRBV2, the J gene TRBJ2-7; D unclear. The CDR3 covers 15 residues. The V gene's germline CDR1 is SNHLY and CDR2 FYNNEI. V was trimmed by 7 bases and J by 2 bases, leaving 18 bases between them. The CDR3 coding sequence is TGTGCCAGCAAGCCCTCAGTCGGCCAGACCTACGAGCAGTACTTC. This gives the protein CASKPSVGQTYEQYF.

To note about this clonotype: Mismatch with germline at one junction end may stem from a read error. The chain links TRBV20-1 to TRBJ1-5; tentatively, D is TRBD1 (6 bases). Germline V lookup: CDR1 DFQATT, CDR2 SNEGSKA (reference sequence). This CDR3 has 13 residues. The CDR3 nucleotides read TGCAGTGCTAGGAGGGGGGCAGGGCAGCCCAAGCATTTT. Amino acids: CSARRGAGQPKHF.